This TCR beta chain emerged from a study of blood T cell repertoires in COVID-19. At the level of the study: Sites in the United States, Italy and Spain provided acute and convalescent COVID-19 samples. T cells, B-cell-depleted T cells, or PBMCs supplied cDNA or gDNA.

The CDR3 is made up of 16 amino acids. The V segment lost 5 bases and the J segment 2 bases; nucleotides outside the gene matches: 9. Per the germline V gene, CDR1 is KGHDR and CDR2 is SFDVKD. In the study's own analysis: Estimation of nucleated cell counts was performed using reference gene primer amplification. Clones were read by immunoSEQ multiplex PCR, and TCRdb kept only the in-frame ones, dropping some. V and J calls and clone size are copied from that table; D and trimming were computed from the DNA. The sample shows about 260,000 clones, around 90% of them seen only once. Seattle's enrolled individuals joined amid active infection and were then monitored longitudinally.

The source material was peripheral blood. The J gene is TRBJ2-3, the V gene TRBV24-1, with 7 positions matching TRBD1. This receptor was taken from a woman aged 70-85 years with COVID-19, enrolled during active disease. CDR3 bases: TGTGCCACCAGTGGCCCCCGGGACAGAGACACAGATACGCAGTATTTT. Protein sequence: CATSGPRDRDTDTQYF.